The present TCR beta chain was sequenced within a study of T-cell reconstitution after alpha-beta-depleted transplantation in children. Per the germline V gene, CDR1 is LNHDA and CDR2 is SQIVND (reference sequence). The CDR3 totals 14 residues. V was pared by 2 bases and J by 4 bases, with 9 bases between. Preparation of the TCRbeta library involved a method that used unique molecular identifiers. One entry per CDR3 protein results from TCRdb running MiXCR on the PCR reads. The repertoire holds a few hundred thousand distinct CDR3 sequences, more than 9% seen once, with about 9.5% in the top ten. This receptor was identified in a human donor who donated a stem cell graft to a child with SCID. V and J are TRBV19 and TRBJ2-1, with D unresolved. The source material was PBMCs from the stem cell graft donor, sampled from the stem cell graft. The CDR3 coding sequence is TGTGCCAGTAGTATAAGCCCACCGTACAATGAGCAGTTCTTC. Its translation: CASSISPPYNEQFF.